Shown below are 21 T cell receptor beta chains from a single sample sequenced in a study of blood T cell repertoires in COVID-19. Assay used: immunoSEQ multiplex PCR; TCRdb lists only in-frame clones, some missing. Seen here are roughly 330,000 clones, around 87% observed once, and the top ten hold approximately 5.3%. The sequencing input was PBMCs or T cells enriched from blood (not recorded which). The receptor source for this set is a woman in her 30s who had recovered from COVID-19.

In the case of this clone: One end of the junction does not line up with germline, which may come from a read error. The gene calls are TRBV7-6 and TRBJ2-5; 8 positions agree with TRBD2. This CDR3 is built from 14 residues. Per the germline V gene, CDR1 is SGHVS and CDR2 is FNYEAQ. The CDR3 spells CASSPGAGEEAQYF. CDR3 DNA sequence: TGTGCCAGCAGCCCCGGAGCGGGGGAAGAGGCCCAGTACTTC.

The chain employs TRBV4-1 and TRBJ1-2; a possible D gene is TRBD1 (5 bases). Germline V gene data show CDR1 as MGHRA and CDR2 as YSYEKL. The CDR3 runs 16 residues. Trimming took 4 bases from V and 6 from J, leaving 21 bases between them. The CDR3 region is CASSPHAGAGLDGYTF. CDR3 in DNA: TGCGCCAGCAGCCCCCATGCCGGAGCGGGGCTGGATGGCTACACCTTC.

The chain has TRBV19 and TRBJ1-2; 7 bases align to TRBD1. Germline CDR1 and CDR2: LNHDA and SQIVND (reference sequence). V was clipped by 7 bases and J by 1 base; unmatched bases: 9. The CDR3 has 15 residues. The CDR3 sequence: CASTPGGLNNYGYTF. CDR3 sequence (DNA): TGTGCCAGTACCCCAGGGGGGCTAAATAACTATGGCTACACCTTC.

The chain has TRBV18 and TRBJ1-2, with D unresolved. The CDR3 totals 14 residues. Trimming stripped 3 bases from V and 2 bases from J, with 10 bases between. CDR1 is KGHSH, CDR2 LQKENI, per germline. In DNA, the CDR3 is TGTGCCAGCTCACCTGTCCTTATCAACTATGGCTACACCTTC. Translating gives CASSPVLINYGYTF.

The chain uses TRBV3-1 (or the pseudogene TRBV3-2) and TRBJ2-3; 9 nucleotides line up with TRBD2. J was trimmed by 2 bases and V by 4 bases; bases with no gene match: 7. Germline CDR1 is LGHDT and CDR2 is YNNKEL (reference sequence). The CDR3 loop spans 16 amino acids. CDR3 residues: CASSPIAGGPTDTQYF. CDR3 coding DNA: TGTGCCAGCAGCCCTATTGCGGGGGGGCCCACAGATACGCAGTATTTT.

The CDR3, as DNA: TGTGCCACCAGCAGGGGCCGGACAGGGGGCTTCTACGAGCAGTACTTC. Translating gives CATSRGRTGGFYEQYF. The V and J genes are TRBV15 and TRBJ2-7; 11 bases match TRBD1. The CDR3 runs 16 residues. V shed 3 bases and J 3 bases; nucleotides not matched to a gene: 7. Germline V gene lookup returns CDR1 LNHNV and CDR2 YYDKDF (reference sequence).

Concerning this clone itself: Other DNA sequences in the same sample also yield this CDR3. The chain carries TRBV7-2 and TRBJ1-2; perhaps TRBD1 as D (6 bases). Germline CDR1 is SGHTA and CDR2 is FQGNSA. The CDR3 is 14 residues long. Trimming shortened V by 5 bases and J by 0 bases, and 10 bases separated the two germline ends. DNA for the CDR3: TGTGCCAGCAGCCTGGGACATTCTAACTATGGCTACACCTTC. Translating it yields CASSLGHSNYGYTF.

V and J are TRBV4-1 and TRBJ2-7; a possible D gene is TRBD1 (5 bases). The length of the CDR3 is 15 residues. CDR1 and CDR2 from the germline V gene are MGHRA and YSYEKL. Deletions cut 1 base from V and 2 bases from J, with 12 bases between. The CDR3 sequence: CASSQGGNTAYEQYF. For the CDR3, the DNA is TGCGCCAGCAGCCAAGGGGGCAACACTGCCTACGAGCAGTACTTC.

The rearrangement uses TRBV5-1 and TRBJ2-5; D remains ambiguous. The CDR3 spans 12 residues. Trimming removed 4 bases from V and 2 bases from J, with 6 bases in between. The V gene's germline CDR1 is SGHRS and CDR2 YFSETQ. The CDR3 DNA reads as TGCGCCAGCAGCAATCAACAAGAGACCCAGTACTTC. Translating it yields CASSNQQETQYF. Full variable domain (remainder filled in from reference TRBV5-1 and TRBJ2-5): KAGVTQTPRYLIKTRGQQVTLSCSPISGHRSVSWYQQTPGQGLQFLFEYFSETQRNKGNFPGRFSGRQFSNSRSEMNVSTLELGDSALYLCASSNQQETQYFGPGTRLLVL.

As DNA, the CDR3 is TGTGCCAGCAGCCCAAGAAGAGAGGGTTTCGCGAACACCGGGGAGCTGTTTTTT. It encodes CASSPRREGFANTGELFF. The J gene is TRBJ2-2, the V gene TRBV3-1 (or the pseudogene TRBV3-2); possible D gene TRBD2, 5 bases. CDR1 is LGHDT and CDR2 is YNNKEL in the germline V gene (reference sequence). The V gene lost 4 bases and the J gene lost 0 bases, with 18 bases spanning the gap. The CDR3 sequence is 18 residues long.

The chain employs TRBV5-4 and TRBJ1-4, with 9 nucleotides matching TRBD1. The V segment lost 0 bases and the J segment 7 bases; nucleotides outside the gene matches: 4. Germline V lookup: CDR1 SGHNT, CDR2 YYREEE (reference sequence). The CDR3 length is 15 residues. Here the CDR3 reads CASSLGGQGSEKLFF. The CDR3 DNA reads TGTGCCAGCAGCTTGGGGGGACAGGGATCTGAAAAACTGTTTTTT.

The rearrangement links TRBV19 to TRBJ1-2, with 9 positions matching TRBD1. Trimming removed 6 bases from V and 7 bases from J; junction bases left unmatched: 15. Germline CDR1 LNHDA, CDR2 SQIVND (reference sequence). CDR3 length: 16 residues. CDR3 in amino acids: CASSVAATGTGTGYTF. The CDR3 region has the DNA TGTGCCAGTAGCGTAGCAGCCACCGGGACAGGGACTGGCTACACCTTC.

This clone came up a few times. This sequence joins TRBV5-6 and TRBJ1-2, with D unresolved. CDR3 length: 13 amino acids. Germline values: CDR1 SGHDT, CDR2 YYEEEE. V dropped 4 bases and J dropped 11 bases, with 18 bases sitting between them. CDR3 loop: CASSPRTDWRYTF. DNA for the CDR3: TGTGCCAGCAGCCCAAGGACGGACTGGAGGTACACCTTC.

This clone has just one count. The chain uses TRBV4-3 and TRBJ1-6; TRBD1 might be the D (6 bases). With 8 bases removed from V and 10 bases from J, the gap between germline ends came to 18 bases. CDR3 length: 14 amino acids. Germline-derived CDR1 and CDR2 are LGHNA and YSLEER. CDR3 in amino acids: CASGFPGEGSPLHF. In DNA, the CDR3 is TGCGCCAGCGGGTTCCCAGGGGAGGGATCACCCCTCCACTTT.

The rearrangement joins TRBV7-2 to TRBJ2-3, with TRBD2 identical over 9 bases. In germline, CDR1 is SGHTA, CDR2 FQGNSA. This CDR3 is built from 16 residues. V was pared by 5 bases and J by 6 bases, with 12 bases of the junction left unmatched. In DNA form, the CDR3 reads TGTGCCAGCAGCCCAAGAGCGGGGGGCTCAGGGGATACGCAGTATTTT. It specifies CASSPRAGGSGDTQYF.

The V call is TRBV3-1 (or the pseudogene TRBV3-2), the J call TRBJ1-2, with no clear D. Deletions cut 4 bases from V and 4 bases from J, with 19 bases between. This CDR3 spans 16 amino acids. Germline V gene lookup returns CDR1 LGHDT and CDR2 YNNKEL (reference sequence). The CDR3 nucleotides read TGTGCCAGCAGCCCGACAACCCCCCCCGGGAGCTATGGCTACACCTTC. It encodes CASSPTTPPGSYGYTF.

The V gene is TRBV27, the J gene TRBJ1-2; D possibly corresponds to TRBD1 (6 bases). CDR3 length equals 15 residues. Trimming stripped 5 bases from V and 0 bases from J, with 13 bases between. CDR1 MNHEY and CDR2 SMNVEV come from the germline V gene (reference sequence). As DNA, the CDR3 is TGTGCCAGCAGTCCCTGGCCAGGGGCTAACTATGGCTACACCTTC. Translating gives CASSPWPGANYGYTF.

The rearrangement joins TRBV24-1 to TRBJ1-4; no clear D. With 8 bases removed from V and 0 bases from J, the gap between germline ends came to 9 bases. Germline V gives CDR1 KGHDR, CDR2 SFDVKD. The CDR3 runs to 14 residues. The CDR3, as DNA: TGTGCCACCAACTTGCCTTCAACTAATGAAAAACTGTTTTTT. Amino acids: CATNLPSTNEKLFF.

This rearrangement joins TRBV18 to TRBJ2-2, with TRBD2 matching 12 bases. This CDR3 is built from 21 residues. The germline V gene has CDR1 KGHSH and CDR2 LQKENI. V was pared by 0 bases and J by 5 bases, with 16 bases of the junction left unmatched. The CDR3 nucleotides read TGTGCCAGCTCACCACCGAACCCCTTACTAGCGGGGGGCCCCGGAACCGGGGAGCTGTTTTTT. It yields the protein CASSPPNPLLAGGPGTGELFF.

CDR3 in DNA: TGTGCCAGCAGCCGCGGCGGGGTAGACTATGGCTACACCTTC. Amino acids: CASSRGGVDYGYTF. The rearrangement links TRBV9 to TRBJ1-2; D is unclear. CDR1 and CDR2 from the germline V gene are SGDLS and YYNGEE. V lost 4 bases, J lost 3 bases, and 13 bases lay in between. The CDR3 has 14 amino acids.

This chain uses TRBV11-3 with TRBJ2-1; 10 bases match TRBD2. The V segment lost 1 base and the J segment 2 bases; nucleotides outside the gene matches: 2. CDR3 length equals 16 residues. Germline CDR1 reads SGHNT; CDR2 reads YENEEA. The CDR3 nucleotides read TGTGCCAGCAGCTTAGGAGCGGGGGGGCCCTACAATGAGCAGTTCTTC. It encodes CASSLGAGGPYNEQFF.